The 12 T cell receptor beta chains in this list originate from one sample, sequenced in a study of hypomethylating agent response in myelodysplastic syndrome. Sequenced by immunoSEQ multiplex PCR; TCRdb stores in-frame clones only, minus some. The sample lists a few thousand clones, around 81% occurring once. Sequenced here: bone marrow, sampled before or after starting hypomethylating agent treatment for myelodysplastic syndrome (not recorded which). The receptor set was obtained from a human donor with myelodysplastic syndrome.

The rearrangement joins TRBV4-2 to TRBJ2-1; 8 bases map to TRBD2. Germline V CDR1 and CDR2: LGHNA, YNFKEQ. CDR3 size: 17 residues. The ends lost 1 base at V and 9 bases at J; junction bases unmatched: 14. Here the CDR3 reads CASSQGLGGLGLREQFF. CDR3 DNA sequence: TGTGCCAGCAGCCAAGGGTTGGGGGGACTAGGGTTACGTGAGCAGTTCTTC.

The chain couples TRBV6-1 to TRBJ1-2; D call uncertain. With 1 base removed from V and 4 bases from J, the gap between germline ends came to 13 bases. Germline lookup yields CDR1 MNHNS and CDR2 SASEGT. The CDR3 is made up of 15 amino acids. The CDR3 nucleotides read TGTGCCAGCAGTGAAGAATGGGGAACGGCCTATGGCTACACCTTC. It specifies CASSEEWGTAYGYTF.

This clone has a handful of counts. The chain combines TRBV6-1 with TRBJ1-2; 12 bases are a match to TRBD1. The CDR3 loop spans 14 amino acids. After removal of 5 bases from V and 7 bases from J, the junction contained 5 bases not matched to a gene. In germline, CDR1 is MNHNS, CDR2 SASEGT. The CDR3 DNA is TGTGCCAGCAGTTCCGGGACAGGGGGCATTGGCTACACCTTC. It codes for CASSSGTGGIGYTF.

This chain uses TRBV7-9 with TRBJ2-1, with D perhaps TRBD2 (6 bases). The germline V gene has CDR1 SEHNR and CDR2 FQNEAQ (reference sequence). The length of the CDR3 is 17 residues. Between the trimmed V and J ends, which lost 4 bases and 0 bases, there was a span of 16 bases. The CDR3 DNA sequence: TGTGCCAGCAGCTCCGTTTTGGGAGGTAGCTCCTACAATGAGCAGTTCTTC. This sequence encodes CASSSVLGGSSYNEQFF.

The chain is built from TRBV5-4 and TRBJ2-3; D gene ambiguous. Germline CDR1 and CDR2: SGHNT and YYREEE (reference sequence). Between the trimmed V and J ends, which lost 6 bases and 5 bases, there was a span of 16 bases. The CDR3 loop spans 14 amino acids. DNA for the CDR3: TGTGCCAGCACCATTAGTGAGATTGGAGATACGCAGTATTTT. It yields the protein CASTISEIGDTQYF.

The genes are TRBV5-5 and TRBJ2-6; D perhaps matches TRBD1 (5 bases). Germline values: CDR1 SGHKS, CDR2 YYEKEE (reference sequence). Trimming stripped 7 bases from V and 5 bases from J, with 22 bases between. The CDR3 totals 17 residues. The CDR3 protein is CASLGHVAQSRANVLTF. Written as DNA, the CDR3 is TGTGCCAGCTTAGGACATGTCGCACAAAGTCGGGCCAACGTCCTGACTTTC.

The rearrangement links TRBV28 to TRBJ2-7, with 9 positions matching TRBD1. This CDR3 is built from 18 residues. V gave up 6 bases and J gave up 4 bases; unmatched junction bases: 19. Germline V gene lookup returns CDR1 MDHEN and CDR2 SYDVKM. The CDR3 spells CASSCPPPGQGSSYEQYF. The CDR3 DNA reads as TGTGCCAGCAGCTGCCCCCCGCCGGGACAGGGTAGTTCTTACGAGCAGTACTTC.

The rearrangement joins TRBV7-2 to TRBJ2-1, with D hard to call. The germline V gene encodes CDR1 SGHTA and CDR2 FQGNSA. The CDR3 runs 12 residues. V lost 5 bases, J lost 5 bases, and 7 bases lay in between. This CDR3 is CASSGWNNEQFF. CDR3 nucleotides: TGTGCCAGCAGCGGATGGAACAATGAGCAGTTCTTC. The entire variable domain, with the rest obtained from reference TRBV7-2 and TRBJ2-1, is as follows: GAGVSQSPSNKVTEKGKDVELRCDPISGHTALYWYRQSLGQGLEFLIYFQGNSAPDKSGLPSDRFSAERTGGSVSTLTIQRTQQEDSAVYLCASSGWNNEQFFGPGTRLTVL.

This chain connects TRBV5-1 to TRBJ2-7, with a tentative D call TRBD2 (6 bases). Trimming removed 0 bases from V and 2 bases from J, with 9 bases in between. The CDR3 runs to 14 residues. In germline, CDR1 is SGHRS, CDR2 YFSETQ. The CDR3 DNA is TGCGCCAGCAGCTTGGAGGCGGGGACCTACGAGCAGTACTTC. Protein: CASSLEAGTYEQYF.

The chain couples TRBV5-4 to TRBJ1-4; no clear D. The CDR3 has 17 amino acids. CDR1 is SGHNT, CDR2 YYREEE, per germline (reference sequence). Deletions cut 4 bases from V and 7 bases from J, with 23 bases between. CDR3 nucleotide sequence: TGTGCCAGCAGCCAAGATGGATTAGGCTTTGAAGGTGAAAAACTGTTTTTT. Protein: CASSQDGLGFEGEKLFF.

This chain uses TRBV7-8 with TRBJ2-5; TRBD1 might be the D (6 bases). TRBJ2-7 matches the DNA end more closely, so the J call is doubtful. CDR3 length: 12 residues. The germline V gene has CDR1 SGHVS and CDR2 FQNEAQ. The CDR3 bases are TGTGCCAGCACCACAGGGATGGGCGAGCAGTACTTC. Translating gives CASTTGMGEQYF.

This chain uses TRBV5-1 with TRBJ2-2, with a weak D call TRBD1 (6 bases). CDR1 and CDR2 (germline): SGHRS, YFSETQ. V shed 0 bases and J shed 3 bases, with 12 bases lying between them. The CDR3 length is 16 residues. The CDR3 here is CASSLVGHPDTGELFF. The CDR3 DNA reads as TGCGCCAGCAGCTTGGTGGGACACCCCGACACCGGGGAGCTGTTTTTT.